This T cell receptor (beta chain) was identified in a study of cytomegalovirus exposure and HLA in healthy donors. Losses at the gene ends were 2 bases for V and 7 bases for J; bases not matched to a gene: 6. The CDR3 covers 15 residues. Germline lookup yields CDR1 MNHNY and CDR2 SVGAGI (reference sequence). The study ran its PCR with 60 Vbeta and 13 Jbeta primers. The assay was immunoSEQ multiplex PCR, and TCRdb's table has in-frame clones only and misses some. The sample includes more than 85,000 clones, around 77% seen only once; the top ten take approximately 7.7%. This clone was detected once. The specimen was PBMCs. V is TRBV6-6 and J is TRBJ1-5; 9 nucleotides line up with TRBD1. This TCR came from a female donor in good health and CMV-seronegative. The CDR3 DNA follows: TGTGCCAGCAGTTACCCGTCGGACAGGGGCCAGCCCCAGCATTTT. Translated, it gives CASSYPSDRGQPQHF.